The source of this TCR beta chain is a study of CD8 T cells in ankylosing spondylitis. Study-wide results and caveats: Reported data indicate significant enrichment of disease-linked clones within matched ankylosing spondylitis synovial fluid.

TCRdb called the 5' RACE reads again in MiXCR, with one record for every CDR3 protein. Of roughly 40,000 distinct CDR3 sequences in the sample, 3% to 4% were seen once. This clonotype was picked up many times. The antigen is undetermined. Germline CDR1 is SGDLS and CDR2 is YYNGEE. This CDR3 contains 14 residues. Trimming shortened V by 3 bases and J by 3 bases, and 12 bases separated the two germline ends. This sequence was found in a female donor with ankylosing spondylitis or in good health (not recorded which). Sequencing was performed on blood, either unsorted or a sorted T cell fraction (not recorded which). This chain joins TRBV9 and TRBJ1-1, with D unclear. DNA of the CDR3: TGTGCCAGCAGCGGGTGGGAGAGGGACACTGAAGCTTTCTTT. Translating it yields CASSGWERDTEAFF.